This record covers a single T cell receptor (beta chain). Antigen: not known. The identical CDR3 is also encoded by other nucleotide sequences in the sample. CD45RO-negative, CCR7-selected cells formed the naive CD8 fraction, which excluded terminally differentiated effector memory CD45RA+ cells. Each sample came from a Caucasian adult donor living in Nashville, Tennessee. Sorted-subset replicate PCR reactions were performed with 200 ng DNA, corresponding to 30,000 to 35,000 T cell genomes. Using immunoSEQ multiplex PCR, the repertoire was profiled, and TCRdb retains in-frame clones only, with some absent. Of some 2,100,000 clones listed, 90% to 95% were seen once; the top ten hold about 1.8%. The sample comes from a study of shared clonotypes between healthy human individuals. The CDR3 extends over 12 amino acids. The ends were cut back, 5 bases at V and 9 bases at J, with 11 bases in the middle. The germline gives CDR1 SGHTA, CDR2 FQGNSA.

Findings and caveats of the study: In contrast to clonotypes shared by all four donors, non-shared clonotypes had lower generation probabilities.

Sequencing input: naive CD8+ T cells from PBMCs. This sequence was found in a man aged 18 to 30 in good health. Some clones in this sample may be carry-over from other donors' samples. The J gene is TRBJ2-1, the V gene TRBV7-2; D not resolved. CDR3 nucleotides: TGTGCCAGCAGCCCCCGAGGCAGTGAGCAGTTCTTC. It yields the protein CASSPRGSEQFF.